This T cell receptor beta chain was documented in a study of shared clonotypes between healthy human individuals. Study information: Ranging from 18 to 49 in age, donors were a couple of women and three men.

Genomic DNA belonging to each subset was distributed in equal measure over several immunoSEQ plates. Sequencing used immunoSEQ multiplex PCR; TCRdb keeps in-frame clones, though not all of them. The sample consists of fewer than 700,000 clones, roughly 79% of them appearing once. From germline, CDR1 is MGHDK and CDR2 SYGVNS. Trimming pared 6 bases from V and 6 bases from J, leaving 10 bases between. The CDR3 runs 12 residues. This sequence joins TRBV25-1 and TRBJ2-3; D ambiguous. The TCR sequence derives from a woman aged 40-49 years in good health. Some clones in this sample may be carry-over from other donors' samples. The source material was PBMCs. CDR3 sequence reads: CASRTTFDTQYF. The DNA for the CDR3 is TGTGCCAGCAGAACCACCTTTGATACGCAGTATTTT.